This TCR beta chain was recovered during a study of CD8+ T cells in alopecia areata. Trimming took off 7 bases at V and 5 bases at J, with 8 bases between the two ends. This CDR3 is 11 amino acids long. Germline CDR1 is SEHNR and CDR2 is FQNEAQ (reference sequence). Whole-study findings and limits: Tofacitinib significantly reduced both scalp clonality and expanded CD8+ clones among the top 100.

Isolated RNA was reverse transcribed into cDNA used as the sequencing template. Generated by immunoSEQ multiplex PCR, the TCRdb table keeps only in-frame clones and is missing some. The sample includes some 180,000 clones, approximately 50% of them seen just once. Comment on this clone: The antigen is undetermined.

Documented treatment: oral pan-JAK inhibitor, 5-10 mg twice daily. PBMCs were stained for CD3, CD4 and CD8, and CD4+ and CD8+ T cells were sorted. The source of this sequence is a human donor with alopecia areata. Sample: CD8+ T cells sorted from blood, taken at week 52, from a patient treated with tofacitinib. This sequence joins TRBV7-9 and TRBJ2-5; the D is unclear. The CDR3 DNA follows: TGTGCCAGCACCCAATCTGAGACCCAGTACTTC. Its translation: CASTQSETQYF.